This T cell receptor (beta chain) was profiled in a study of blood T cell repertoires in COVID-19. Study-wide background: Collection of acute and convalescent COVID-19 samples took place in the United States, Italy and Spain. T cells, B-cell-depleted T cells, or PBMCs provided the cDNA or gDNA that served as material.

Original analysis: For nucleated cells, counts were estimated from reference gene primer amplification. The method was immunoSEQ multiplex PCR; TCRdb's version includes in-frame clones alone and lacks a portion of them. V and J calls and clone size are those listed in that table; D and trimming were worked out from the DNA. The table records around 210,000 clones, 88% of them present only once. V was cut by 1 base and J by 2 bases, with 20 bases left in between. The CDR3 consists of 18 residues. The V gene's germline CDR1 is LGHDT and CDR2 YNNKEL (reference sequence). The receptor was derived from a man younger than 35 with active or convalescent COVID-19. The chain combines TRBV3-1 (or the pseudogene TRBV3-2) with TRBJ1-2; D not certain. Source material: peripheral blood. The CDR3 region has the DNA TGTGCCAGCAGCCAAGCGGGGAGTTCGAGGTCCCCAAACTATGGCTACACCTTC. Translated, it gives CASSQAGSSRSPNYGYTF.